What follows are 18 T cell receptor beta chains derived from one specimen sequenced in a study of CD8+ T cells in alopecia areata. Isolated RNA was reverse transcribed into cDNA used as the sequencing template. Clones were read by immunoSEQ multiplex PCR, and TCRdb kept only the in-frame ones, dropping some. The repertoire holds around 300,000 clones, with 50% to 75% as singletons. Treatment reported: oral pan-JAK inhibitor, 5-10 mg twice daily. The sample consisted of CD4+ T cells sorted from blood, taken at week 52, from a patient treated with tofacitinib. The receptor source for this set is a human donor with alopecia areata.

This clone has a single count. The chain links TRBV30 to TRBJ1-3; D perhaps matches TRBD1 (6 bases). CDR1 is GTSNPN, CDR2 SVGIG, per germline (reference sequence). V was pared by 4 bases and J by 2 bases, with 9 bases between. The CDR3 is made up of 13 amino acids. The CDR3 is CAWTSGAGNTIYF. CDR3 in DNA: TGTGCCTGGACCTCAGGGGCTGGAAACACCATATATTTT.

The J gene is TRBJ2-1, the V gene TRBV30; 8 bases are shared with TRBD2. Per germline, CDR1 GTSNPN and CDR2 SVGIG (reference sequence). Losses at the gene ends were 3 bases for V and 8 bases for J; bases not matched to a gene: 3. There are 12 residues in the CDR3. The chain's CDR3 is CAWSRTSHEQFF. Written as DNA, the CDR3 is TGTGCCTGGAGCCGGACTAGCCATGAGCAGTTCTTC.

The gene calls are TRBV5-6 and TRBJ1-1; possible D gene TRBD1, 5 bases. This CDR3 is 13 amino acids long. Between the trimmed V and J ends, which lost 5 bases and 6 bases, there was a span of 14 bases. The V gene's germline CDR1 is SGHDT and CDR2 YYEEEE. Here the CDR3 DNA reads TGTGCCAGCAGGCGGGACCCAACGGCTGAAGCTTTCTTT. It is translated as CASRRDPTAEAFF.

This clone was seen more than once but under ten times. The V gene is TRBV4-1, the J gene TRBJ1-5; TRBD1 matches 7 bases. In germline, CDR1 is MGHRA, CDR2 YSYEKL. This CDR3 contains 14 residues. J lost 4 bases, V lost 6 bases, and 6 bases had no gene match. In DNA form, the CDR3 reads TGCGCCAGCAGTAGAACAGGGGAGAATCAGCCCCAGCATTTT. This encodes CASSRTGENQPQHF.

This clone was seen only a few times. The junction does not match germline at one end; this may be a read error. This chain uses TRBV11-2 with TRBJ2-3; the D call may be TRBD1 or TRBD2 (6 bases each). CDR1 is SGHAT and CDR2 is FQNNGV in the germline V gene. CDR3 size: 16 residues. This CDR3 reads CASTLLGRGRGDTQYF. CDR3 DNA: TGTGCCAGCACCTTACTGGGACGGGGGCGAGGGGATACGCAGTATTTT.

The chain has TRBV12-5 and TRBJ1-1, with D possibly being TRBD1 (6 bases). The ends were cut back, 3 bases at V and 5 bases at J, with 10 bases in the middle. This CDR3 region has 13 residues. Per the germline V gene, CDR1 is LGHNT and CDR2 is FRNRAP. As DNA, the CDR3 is TGTGCTAGTGGTTTAGGGGGTGAAACTGAAGCTTTCTTT. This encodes CASGLGGETEAFF.

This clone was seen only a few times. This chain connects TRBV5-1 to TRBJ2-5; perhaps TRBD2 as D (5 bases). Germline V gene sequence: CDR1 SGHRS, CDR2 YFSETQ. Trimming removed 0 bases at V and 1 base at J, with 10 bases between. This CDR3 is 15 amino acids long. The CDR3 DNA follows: TGCGCCAGCAGCTTGGTAGCGACACCCCAAGAGACCCAGTACTTC. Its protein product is CASSLVATPQETQYF.

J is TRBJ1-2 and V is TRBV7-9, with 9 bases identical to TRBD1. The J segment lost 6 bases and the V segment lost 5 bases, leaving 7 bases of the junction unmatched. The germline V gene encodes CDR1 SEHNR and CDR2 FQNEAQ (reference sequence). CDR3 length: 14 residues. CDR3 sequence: CASSRQGGVDGYTF. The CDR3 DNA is TGTGCCAGCAGCCGACAGGGGGGAGTTGATGGCTACACCTTC.

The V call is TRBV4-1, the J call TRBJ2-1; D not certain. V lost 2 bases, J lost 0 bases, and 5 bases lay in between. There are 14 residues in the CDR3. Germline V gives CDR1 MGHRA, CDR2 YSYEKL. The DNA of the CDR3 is TGCGCCAGCAGCCAAAGTGGCTCCTACAATGAGCAGTTCTTC. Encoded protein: CASSQSGSYNEQFF.

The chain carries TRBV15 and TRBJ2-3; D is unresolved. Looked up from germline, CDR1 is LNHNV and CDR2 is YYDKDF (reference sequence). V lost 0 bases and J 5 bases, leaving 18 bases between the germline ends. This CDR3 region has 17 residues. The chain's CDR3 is CATSRDIGDSAVDTQYF. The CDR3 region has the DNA TGTGCCACCAGCAGAGATATTGGGGATTCGGCGGTAGATACGCAGTATTTT.

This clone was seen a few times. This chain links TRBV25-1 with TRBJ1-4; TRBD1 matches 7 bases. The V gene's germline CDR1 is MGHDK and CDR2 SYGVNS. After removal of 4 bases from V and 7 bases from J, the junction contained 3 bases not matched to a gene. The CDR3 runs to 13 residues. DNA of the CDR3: TGTGCCAGCAGTGCCAGGGGGTTTGAAAAACTGTTTTTT. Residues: CASSARGFEKLFF. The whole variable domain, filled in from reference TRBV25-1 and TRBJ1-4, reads EADIYQTPRYLVIGTGKKITLECSQTMGHDKMYWYQQDPGMELHLIHYSYGVNSTEKGDLSSESTVSRIRTEHFPLTLESARPSHTSQYLCASSARGFEKLFFGSGTQLSVL.

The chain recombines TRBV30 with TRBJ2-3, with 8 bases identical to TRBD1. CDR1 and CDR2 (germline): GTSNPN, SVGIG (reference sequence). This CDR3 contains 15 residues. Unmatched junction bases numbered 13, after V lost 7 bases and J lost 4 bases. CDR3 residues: CASPDRVGTADTQYF. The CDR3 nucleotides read TGTGCCTCCCCGGACAGGGTAGGAACCGCAGATACGCAGTATTTT.

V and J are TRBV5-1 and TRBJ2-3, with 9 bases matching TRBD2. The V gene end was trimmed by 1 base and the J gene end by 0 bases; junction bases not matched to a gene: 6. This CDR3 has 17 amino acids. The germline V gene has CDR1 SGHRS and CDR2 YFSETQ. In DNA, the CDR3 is TGCGCCAGCAGCTTGAATAGCGGGGGAACTAGCACAGATACGCAGTATTTT. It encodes CASSLNSGGTSTDTQYF.

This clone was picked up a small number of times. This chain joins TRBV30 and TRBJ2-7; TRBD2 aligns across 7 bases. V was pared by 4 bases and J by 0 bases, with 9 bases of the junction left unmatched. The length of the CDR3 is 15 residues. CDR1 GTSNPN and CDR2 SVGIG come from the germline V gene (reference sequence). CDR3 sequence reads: CAWMRGGVSSYEQYF. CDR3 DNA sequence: TGTGCCTGGATGAGGGGAGGGGTTAGCTCCTACGAGCAGTACTTC.

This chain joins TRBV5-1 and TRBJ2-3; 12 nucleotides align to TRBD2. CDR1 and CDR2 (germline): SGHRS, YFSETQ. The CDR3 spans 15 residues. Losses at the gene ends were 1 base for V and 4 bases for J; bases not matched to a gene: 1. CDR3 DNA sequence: TGCGCCAGCAGCTTGCTAGCGGGGGGGGCAGATACGCAGTATTTT. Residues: CASSLLAGGADTQYF.

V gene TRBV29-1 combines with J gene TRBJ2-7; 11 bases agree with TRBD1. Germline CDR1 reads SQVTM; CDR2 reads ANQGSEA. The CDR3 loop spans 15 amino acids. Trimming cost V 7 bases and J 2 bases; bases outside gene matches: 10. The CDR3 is CSARTGGGHPYEQYF. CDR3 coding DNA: TGCAGCGCCCGGACAGGGGGCGGACACCCCTACGAGCAGTACTTC.

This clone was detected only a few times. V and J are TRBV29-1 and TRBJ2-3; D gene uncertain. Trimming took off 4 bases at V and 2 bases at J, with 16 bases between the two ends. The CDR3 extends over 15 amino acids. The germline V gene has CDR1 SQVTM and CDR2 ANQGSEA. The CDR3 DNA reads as TGCAGCGTTGGGGATGGGGTAGTGGACACAGATACGCAGTATTTT. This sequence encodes CSVGDGVVDTDTQYF.

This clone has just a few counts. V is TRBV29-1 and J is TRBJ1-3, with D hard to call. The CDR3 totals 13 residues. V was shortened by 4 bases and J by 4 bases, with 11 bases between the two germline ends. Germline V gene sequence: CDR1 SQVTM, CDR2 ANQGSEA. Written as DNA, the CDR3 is TGCAGCGTTGTATTGCCAGGAGGAAACACCATATATTTT. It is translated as CSVVLPGGNTIYF.